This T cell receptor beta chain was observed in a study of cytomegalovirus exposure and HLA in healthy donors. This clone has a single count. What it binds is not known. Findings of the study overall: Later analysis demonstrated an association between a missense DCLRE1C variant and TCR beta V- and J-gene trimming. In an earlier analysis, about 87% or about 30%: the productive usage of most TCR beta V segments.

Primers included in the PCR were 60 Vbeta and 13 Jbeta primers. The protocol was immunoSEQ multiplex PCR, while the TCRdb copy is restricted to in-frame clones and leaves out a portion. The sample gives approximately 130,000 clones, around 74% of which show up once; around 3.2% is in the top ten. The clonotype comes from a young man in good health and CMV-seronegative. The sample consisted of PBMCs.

CDR3 DNA sequence: TGTGCCAGCAGCTTAGAAGCTAGCGACTACTACGAGCAGTACTTC. Translating it yields CASSLEASDYYEQYF. The chain links TRBV7-8 to TRBJ2-7, with TRBD2 as a possible D gene (6 bases). V was cut by 1 base and J by 3 bases, with 13 bases left in between. Germline V gene data show CDR1 as SGHVS and CDR2 as FQNEAQ. This CDR3 region has 15 residues.